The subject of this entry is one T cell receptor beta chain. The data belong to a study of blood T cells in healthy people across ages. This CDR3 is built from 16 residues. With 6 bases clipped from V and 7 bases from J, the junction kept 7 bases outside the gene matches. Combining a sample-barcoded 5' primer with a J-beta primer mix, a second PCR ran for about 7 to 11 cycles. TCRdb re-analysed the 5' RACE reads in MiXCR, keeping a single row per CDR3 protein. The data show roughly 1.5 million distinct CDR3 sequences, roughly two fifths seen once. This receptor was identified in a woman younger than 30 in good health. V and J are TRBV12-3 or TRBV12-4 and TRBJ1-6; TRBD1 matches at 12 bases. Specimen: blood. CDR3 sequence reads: CASRWGQGARNSPLHF. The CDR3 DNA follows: TGTGCCAGCAGGTGGGGACAGGGGGCGCGGAATTCACCCCTCCACTTT.